The next 15 T cell receptor beta chains were all read from a single sample in a study of blood T cell repertoires in COVID-19. Assay: immunoSEQ multiplex PCR; the TCRdb copy retains only in-frame clones and omits some. The sample holds approximately 460,000 clones, 75% to 90% seen once. Material: peripheral blood. The receptor source for this set is a young man with COVID-19, enrolled during active disease.

The chain joins TRBV2 to TRBJ1-2, with 7 bases aligning to TRBD1. The CDR3 contains 14 residues. Germline V gene sequence: CDR1 SNHLY, CDR2 FYNNEI. Germline trimming cut 3 bases from V and 5 bases from J; bases unmatched to any gene: 6. The CDR3 sequence: CASSEMGRGYGYTF. CDR3 in DNA: TGTGCCAGCAGTGAGATGGGCAGGGGGTATGGCTACACCTTC.

The chain combines TRBV5-4 with TRBJ2-7; 10 nucleotides line up with TRBD2. J gave up 0 bases and V 3 bases, and 3 bases lay outside the gene matches. The CDR3 extends over 15 amino acids. The germline gives CDR1 SGHNT, CDR2 YYREEE (reference sequence). This CDR3 reads CASSSWTSGSYEQYF. The CDR3 DNA is TGTGCCAGCAGCTCCTGGACTAGCGGCTCCTACGAGCAGTACTTC. Drawing the rest from reference TRBV5-4 and TRBJ2-7, the complete variable domain is ETGVTQSPTHLIKTRGQQVTLRCSSQSGHNTVSWYQQALGQGPQFIFQYYREEENGRGNFPPRFSGLQFPNYSSELNVNALELDDSALYLCASSSWTSGSYEQYFGPGTRLTVT.

The genes are TRBV2 and TRBJ1-5; possibly TRBD1 for D (6 bases). The CDR3 totals 12 residues. V was clipped by 5 bases and J by 6 bases, with 8 bases between them. The germline V gene encodes CDR1 SNHLY and CDR2 FYNNEI. CDR3 protein: CASSKGVQPQHF. The CDR3 region has the DNA TGTGCCAGCAGTAAGGGGGTTCAGCCCCAGCATTTT. The whole variable domain, filled in from reference TRBV2 and TRBJ1-5, reads EPEVTQTPSHQVTQMGQEVILRCVPISNHLYFYWYRQILGQKVEFLVSFYNNEISEKSEIFDDQFSVERPDGSNFTLKIRSTKLEDSAMYFCASSKGVQPQHFGDGTRLSIL.

The rearrangement links TRBV24-1 to TRBJ1-2, with D perhaps matching TRBD1 (5 bases). With 5 bases removed from V and 8 bases from J, the gap between germline ends came to 11 bases. Germline CDR1 is KGHDR and CDR2 is SFDVKD. The CDR3 covers 12 residues. Written as DNA, the CDR3 is TGTGCCACCAGTGCACAGGATTGGGGCTACACCTTC. Translating gives CATSAQDWGYTF.

V usage is TRBV13 and J usage is TRBJ1-1; tentatively, D is TRBD1 (5 bases). V was shortened by 5 bases and J by 5 bases, with 24 bases between the two germline ends. The CDR3 contains 17 residues. CDR1 is PRHDT and CDR2 is FYEKMQ in the germline V gene (reference sequence). The CDR3 spells CASSQTPTGTFETEAFF. CDR3 DNA: TGTGCCAGCAGCCAAACACCAACCGGGACTTTCGAAACTGAAGCTTTCTTT.

This clone has a single count. The gene calls are TRBV2 and TRBJ1-1, with a possible D match to TRBD1 (6 bases). The germline CDR1 and CDR2 sequences are SNHLY and FYNNEI. V was cut by 7 bases and J by 8 bases, with 17 bases left in between. The length of the CDR3 is 13 residues. As DNA, the CDR3 is TGTGCCAGCACAGCAGAGGGGGTTACCGAAGCTTTCTTT. The encoded protein is CASTAEGVTEAFF.

This clone was detected once. The J gene is TRBJ1-2, the V gene TRBV6-5; TRBD1 agrees at 7 bases. The junction had 10 bases not matched to a gene; V was cut back by 4 bases and J by 8 bases. Looked up from germline, CDR1 is MNHEY and CDR2 is SVGAGI. The CDR3 totals 14 residues. DNA of the CDR3: TGTGCCAGCAGTTCGGCAGACAGGGCAAAGGGCTACACCTTC. Amino acid sequence: CASSSADRAKGYTF.

J is TRBJ1-1 and V is TRBV6-5; D is uncertain. This CDR3 spans 12 amino acids. V was shortened by 8 bases and J by 1 base, with 8 bases between the two germline ends. Germline V CDR1 and CDR2: MNHEY, SVGAGI. CDR3 nucleotides: TGTGCCAGCTGGGAGGGGAACACTGAAGCTTTCTTT. It encodes CASWEGNTEAFF.

This chain uses TRBV19 with TRBJ2-5; D possibly corresponds to TRBD2 (5 bases). V was cut by 5 bases and J by 1 base, with 11 bases left in between. CDR3 length: 14 amino acids. Germline CDR1 is LNHDA and CDR2 is SQIVND (reference sequence). The CDR3 reads CASSPPLAQETQYF. Written as DNA, the CDR3 is TGTGCCAGTAGTCCCCCTCTAGCCCAAGAGACCCAGTACTTC.

The V gene is TRBV7-8, the J gene TRBJ2-4; D not resolved. The CDR3 is 14 amino acids. Germline V lookup: CDR1 SGHVS, CDR2 FQNEAQ. V gave up 1 base and J gave up 2 bases, with 6 bases separating them. The CDR3 nucleotides read TGTGCCAGCAGCTTAGTAGAAACCAAAAACATTCAGTACTTC. It is translated as CASSLVETKNIQYF.

V usage is TRBV30 and J usage is TRBJ1-2; D is uncertain. The germline gives CDR1 GTSNPN, CDR2 SVGIG (reference sequence). Trimming removed 0 bases at V and 8 bases at J, with 13 bases between. The CDR3 length is 13 residues. CDR3 DNA sequence: TGTGCCTGGAGTGTAACCGGGGTATGGGGCTACACCTTC. The encoded protein is CAWSVTGVWGYTF.

The V call is TRBV11-3, the J call TRBJ2-5; perhaps TRBD2 as D (6 bases). V was pared by 3 bases and J by 9 bases, with 11 bases between. Germline assignment: CDR1 SGHNT and CDR2 YENEEA. This CDR3 is 12 amino acids long. The CDR3 bases are TGTGCCAGCAGCTTCATAGGGGAGGCCCAGTACTTC. This translates into CASSFIGEAQYF.

The chain joins TRBV7-9 to TRBJ2-1, with TRBD2 matching over 8 bases. The CDR3 runs to 17 residues. Germline CDR1 is SEHNR and CDR2 is FQNEAQ (reference sequence). After removal of 5 bases from V and 1 base from J, the junction contained 10 bases not matched to a gene. The DNA for the CDR3 is TGTGCCAGCAGCCGCCCTCCCGGGGGGGGATCCTACAATGAGCAGTTCTTC. Encoded protein: CASSRPPGGGSYNEQFF.

The rearrangement joins TRBV3-1 (or the pseudogene TRBV3-2) to TRBJ1-4; possibly TRBD1 for D (6 bases). Trimming cost V 3 bases and J 4 bases, with 12 bases left between them. Per germline, CDR1 LGHDT and CDR2 YNNKEL (reference sequence). The CDR3 loop spans 15 amino acids. The CDR3 nucleotides read TGTGCCAGCAGCCAGTCTGGACAGAGTAATGAAAAACTGTTTTTT. Residues: CASSQSGQSNEKLFF.

The rearrangement uses TRBV6-5 and TRBJ2-1; 10 bases align to TRBD2. J lost 8 bases, V lost 6 bases, and 7 bases had no gene match. The CDR3 is 14 amino acids. The germline gives CDR1 MNHEY, CDR2 SVGAGI. The CDR3 reads CASRRSSGGYEQFF. The CDR3, as DNA: TGTGCCAGCAGGCGCTCTAGCGGGGGTTATGAGCAGTTCTTC.